The 10 T cell receptor beta chains in this list originate from one sample, sequenced in a study of blood T cell repertoires in COVID-19. Profiling relied on immunoSEQ multiplex PCR, and the TCRdb table lists in-frame clones only, not all of them. The data contain a few hundred thousand clones, over 75% of them singletons. Sequenced: PBMCs or T cells enriched from blood (not recorded which). The receptors stem from a woman between 18 and 29 years old who had been exposed to COVID-19.

V usage is TRBV6-2 or TRBV6-3 and J usage is TRBJ1-1; TRBD1 might be the D (5 bases). Trimming shortened V by 0 bases and J by 4 bases, and 12 bases separated the two germline ends. The V gene's germline CDR1 is MNHEY and CDR2 SVGEGT. The CDR3 runs 15 residues. CDR3 nucleotide sequence: TGTGCCAGCAGTTACTCGAGGCAGGGTGGCACTGAAGCTTTCTTT. This translates into CASSYSRQGGTEAFF.

The chain joins TRBV9 to TRBJ1-1; TRBD1 agrees at 7 bases. Trimming removed 4 bases from V and 1 base from J; junction bases left unmatched: 10. This CDR3 has 16 residues. Germline CDR1 is SGDLS and CDR2 is YYNGEE. The chain's CDR3 is CASSSGGGTANTEAFF. DNA for the CDR3: TGTGCCAGCAGCTCCGGGGGCGGGACAGCGAACACTGAAGCTTTCTTT.

The genes are TRBV30 and TRBJ2-7, with 8 bases lining up with TRBD2. Trimming took 3 bases from V and 10 from J; bases not matched to a gene: 5. Germline loops: CDR1 GTSNPN, CDR2 SVGIG (reference sequence). The length of the CDR3 is 11 residues. CDR3 DNA: TGTGCCTGGAGCCCGGGGGGGCCCCAGTACTTC. Translated: CAWSPGGPQYF. The variable domain in full, completed from reference TRBV30 and TRBJ2-7, reads SQTIHQWPATLVQPVGSPLSLECTVEGTSNPNLYWYRQAAGRGLQLLFYSVGIGQISSEVPQNLSASRPQDRQFILSSKKLLLSDSGFYLCAWSPGGPQYFGPGTRLTVT.

A note on this clone: The junction departs from the called germline gene at one end, perhaps through a read error. The rearrangement joins TRBV7-7 to TRBJ2-2; perhaps TRBD1 as D (6 bases). The CDR3 covers 16 residues. Germline V gives CDR1 SSHAT, CDR2 FNYEAQ (reference sequence). The CDR3 bases are TGTGCTAGCAGCCCCTTACAGGGTCTTGTTGTCGGGGAGCTGTTTTTT. It yields the protein CASSPLQGLVVGELFF.

The V gene is TRBV7-8, the J gene TRBJ2-5; D perhaps matches TRBD1 (6 bases). The CDR3 has 13 residues. Germline V gives CDR1 SGHVS, CDR2 FQNEAQ. V lost 10 bases to trimming and J lost 4 bases, with 16 bases between them. CDR3 sequence: CATHQGKVETQYF. The DNA of the CDR3 is TGTGCCACCCATCAGGGGAAGGTAGAGACCCAGTACTTC.

This clone was seen a single time. V is TRBV12-3 or TRBV12-4 and J is TRBJ2-7; D remains ambiguous. V lost 1 base and J 2 bases, leaving 6 bases between the germline ends. This CDR3 is built from 13 residues. The CDR3 DNA follows: TGTGCCAGCAGTTTAGACAGCCCCTACGAGCAGTACTTC. This sequence encodes CASSLDSPYEQYF.

V gene TRBV6-2 or TRBV6-3 combines with J gene TRBJ2-7, with 10 bases lining up with TRBD1. Germline V gene sequence: CDR1 MNHEY, CDR2 SVGEGT. This CDR3 has 16 amino acids. The junction had 13 bases not matched to a gene; V was cut back by 4 bases and J by 7 bases. The CDR3, as DNA: TGTGCCAGCAGTTTACTCTCCGGGACAGGGGTCTGGGAGCAGTACTTC. Protein product: CASSLLSGTGVWEQYF.

The J gene is TRBJ1-2, the V gene TRBV24-1; D is ambiguous. V dropped 4 bases and J dropped 6 bases, with 17 bases sitting between them. From germline, CDR1 is KGHDR and CDR2 SFDVKD. This CDR3 has 15 residues. CDR3 coding DNA: TGTGCCACCAGTGACCCTTCGGGATTTCCGCATGGCTACACCTTC. Its protein is CATSDPSGFPHGYTF.

This chain uses TRBV29-1 with TRBJ2-1, with 12 positions matching TRBD2. This CDR3 is built from 15 residues. Germline loops: CDR1 SQVTM, CDR2 ANQGSEA. With 4 bases clipped from V and 3 bases from J, the junction kept 4 bases outside the gene matches. CDR3 nucleotide sequence: TGCAGCGTTGCCGGGACTAGCGGGTTCTACAATGAGCAGTTCTTC. The encoded protein is CSVAGTSGFYNEQFF.

The chain combines TRBV29-1 with TRBJ1-2; 8 bases are shared with TRBD1. CDR3 length: 12 amino acids. V lost 4 bases, J lost 2 bases, and 0 bases stayed unmatched. The germline V gene has CDR1 SQVTM and CDR2 ANQGSEA. This CDR3 is CSVGTGNYGYTF. CDR3 sequence (DNA): TGCAGCGTTGGGACAGGGAACTATGGCTACACCTTC.